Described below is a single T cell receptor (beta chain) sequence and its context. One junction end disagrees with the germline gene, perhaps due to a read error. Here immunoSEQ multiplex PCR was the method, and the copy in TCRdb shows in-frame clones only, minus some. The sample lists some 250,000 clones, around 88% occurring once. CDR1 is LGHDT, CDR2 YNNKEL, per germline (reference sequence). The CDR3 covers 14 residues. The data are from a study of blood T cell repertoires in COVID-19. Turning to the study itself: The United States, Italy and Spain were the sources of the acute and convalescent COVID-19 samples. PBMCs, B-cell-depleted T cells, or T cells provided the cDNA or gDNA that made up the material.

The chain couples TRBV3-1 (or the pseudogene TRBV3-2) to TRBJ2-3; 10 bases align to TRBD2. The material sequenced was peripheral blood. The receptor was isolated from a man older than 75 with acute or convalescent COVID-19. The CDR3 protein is CASSQGGLAGALHF. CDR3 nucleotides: TGTGCCAGCAGCCAAGGAGGGCTAGCGGGAGCATTACATTTT.